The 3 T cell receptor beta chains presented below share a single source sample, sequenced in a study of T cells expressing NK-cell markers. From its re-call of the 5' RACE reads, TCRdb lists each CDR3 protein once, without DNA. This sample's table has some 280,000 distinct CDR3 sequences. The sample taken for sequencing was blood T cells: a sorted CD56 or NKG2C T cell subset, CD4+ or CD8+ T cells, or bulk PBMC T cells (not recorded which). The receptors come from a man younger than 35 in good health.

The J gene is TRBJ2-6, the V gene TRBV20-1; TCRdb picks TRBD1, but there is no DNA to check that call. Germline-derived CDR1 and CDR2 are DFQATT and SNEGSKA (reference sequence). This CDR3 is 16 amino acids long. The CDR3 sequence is CSASRGVGSGANVLTF.

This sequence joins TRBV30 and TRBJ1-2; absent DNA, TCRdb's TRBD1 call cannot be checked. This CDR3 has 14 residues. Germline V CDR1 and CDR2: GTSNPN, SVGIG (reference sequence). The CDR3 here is CAWRLDRGHYGYTF.

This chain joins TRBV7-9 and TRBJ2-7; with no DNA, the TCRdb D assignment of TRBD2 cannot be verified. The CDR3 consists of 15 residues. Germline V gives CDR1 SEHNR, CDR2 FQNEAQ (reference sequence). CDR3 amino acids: CASSPGPEKSGEQYF. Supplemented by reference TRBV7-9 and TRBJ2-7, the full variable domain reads DTGVSQNPRHKITKRGQNVTFRCDPISEHNRLYWYRQTLGQGPEFLTYFQNEAQLEKSRLLSDRFSAERPKGSFSTLEIQRTEQGDSAMYLCASSPGPEKSGEQYFGPGTRLTVT.